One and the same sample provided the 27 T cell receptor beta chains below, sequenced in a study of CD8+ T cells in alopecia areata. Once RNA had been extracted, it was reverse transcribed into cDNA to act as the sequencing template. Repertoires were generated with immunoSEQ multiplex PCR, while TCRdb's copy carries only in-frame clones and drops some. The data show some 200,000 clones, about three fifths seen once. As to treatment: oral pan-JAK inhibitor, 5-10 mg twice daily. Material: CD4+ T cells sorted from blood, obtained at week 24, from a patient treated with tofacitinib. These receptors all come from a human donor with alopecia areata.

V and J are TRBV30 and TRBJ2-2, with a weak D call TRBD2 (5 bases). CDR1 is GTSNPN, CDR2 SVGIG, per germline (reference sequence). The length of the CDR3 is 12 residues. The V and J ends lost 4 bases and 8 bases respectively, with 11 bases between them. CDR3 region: CAWTGMVGELFF. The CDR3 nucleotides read TGTGCCTGGACCGGGATGGTTGGGGAGCTGTTTTTT.

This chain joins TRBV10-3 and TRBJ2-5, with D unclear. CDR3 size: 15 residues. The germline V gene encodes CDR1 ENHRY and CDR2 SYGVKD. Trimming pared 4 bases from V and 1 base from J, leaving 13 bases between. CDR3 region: CAISAPGRLQETQYF. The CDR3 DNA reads TGTGCCATCAGTGCCCCTGGCCGCCTCCAAGAGACCCAGTACTTC.

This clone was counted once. CDR3 amino acids: CASSKTLAGGMLYF. CDR3 DNA sequence: TGTGCCAGCAGCAAGACTCTAGCGGGAGGCATGTTGTACTTC. The chain carries TRBV5-4 and TRBJ2-7; 11 bases match TRBD2. In germline, CDR1 is SGHNT, CDR2 YYREEE (reference sequence). The V and J ends lost 4 bases and 12 bases, in that order; junction bases with no gene match: 12. The length of the CDR3 is 14 residues.

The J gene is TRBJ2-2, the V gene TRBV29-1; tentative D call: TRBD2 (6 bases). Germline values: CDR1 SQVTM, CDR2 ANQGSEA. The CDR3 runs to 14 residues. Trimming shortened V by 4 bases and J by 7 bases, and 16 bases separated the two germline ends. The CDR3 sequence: CSVGSPGGNGELFF. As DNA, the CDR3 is TGCAGCGTTGGCAGCCCCGGGGGTAACGGGGAGCTGTTTTTT.

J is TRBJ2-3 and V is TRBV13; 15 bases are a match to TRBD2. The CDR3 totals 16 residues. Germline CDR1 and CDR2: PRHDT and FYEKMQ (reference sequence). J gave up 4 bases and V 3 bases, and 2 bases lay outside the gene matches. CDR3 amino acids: CASSFGTSGRSDTQYF. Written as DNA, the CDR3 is TGTGCCAGCAGCTTCGGGACTAGCGGGAGGTCAGATACGCAGTATTTT.

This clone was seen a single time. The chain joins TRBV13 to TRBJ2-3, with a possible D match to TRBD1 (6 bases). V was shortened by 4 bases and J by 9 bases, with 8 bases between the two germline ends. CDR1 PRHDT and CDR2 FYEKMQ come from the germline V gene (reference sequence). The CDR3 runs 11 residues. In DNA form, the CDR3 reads TGTGCCAGCAGCTACAGGGAGACGCAGTATTTT. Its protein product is CASSYRETQYF.

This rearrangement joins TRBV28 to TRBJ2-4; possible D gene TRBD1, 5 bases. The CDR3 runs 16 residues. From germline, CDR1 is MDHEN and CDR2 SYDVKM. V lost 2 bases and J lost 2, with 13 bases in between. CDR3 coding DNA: TGTGCCAGCAGTTTAGGGCAGGGTTTGCCCAAAAACATTCAGTACTTC. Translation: CASSLGQGLPKNIQYF. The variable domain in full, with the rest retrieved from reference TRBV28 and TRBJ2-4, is DVKVTQSSRYLVKRTGEKVFLECVQDMDHENMFWYRQDPGLGLRLIYFSYDVKMKEKGDIPEGYSVSREKKERFSLILESASTNQTSMYLCASSLGQGLPKNIQYFGAGTRLSVL.

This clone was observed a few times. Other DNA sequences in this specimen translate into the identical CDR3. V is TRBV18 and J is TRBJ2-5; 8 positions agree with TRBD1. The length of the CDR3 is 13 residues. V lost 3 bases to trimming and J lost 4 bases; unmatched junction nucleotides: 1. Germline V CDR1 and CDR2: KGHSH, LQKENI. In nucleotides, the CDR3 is TGTGCCAGCTCACCCGGGACAGGAGAGACCCAGTACTTC. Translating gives CASSPGTGETQYF.

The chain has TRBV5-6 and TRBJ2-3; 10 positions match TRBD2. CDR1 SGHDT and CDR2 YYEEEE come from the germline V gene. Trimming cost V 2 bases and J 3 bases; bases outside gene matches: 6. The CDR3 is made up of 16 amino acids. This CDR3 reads CASSFERGGRTDTQYF. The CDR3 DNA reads TGTGCCAGCAGCTTTGAGCGGGGGGGCCGGACAGATACGCAGTATTTT.

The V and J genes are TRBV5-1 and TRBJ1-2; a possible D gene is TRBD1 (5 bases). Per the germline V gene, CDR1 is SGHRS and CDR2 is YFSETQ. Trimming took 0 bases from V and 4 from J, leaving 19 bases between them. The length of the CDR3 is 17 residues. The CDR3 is CASSLGPGRGKGYGYTF. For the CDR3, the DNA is TGCGCCAGCAGCTTGGGACCGGGACGGGGAAAGGGCTATGGCTACACCTTC.

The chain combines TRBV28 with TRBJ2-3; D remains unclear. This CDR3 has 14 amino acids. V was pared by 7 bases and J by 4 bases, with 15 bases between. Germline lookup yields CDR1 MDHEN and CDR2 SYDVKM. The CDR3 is CASIGGSWADTQYF. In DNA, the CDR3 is TGTGCCAGCATCGGCGGTAGTTGGGCAGATACGCAGTATTTT. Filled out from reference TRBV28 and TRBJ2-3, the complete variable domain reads DVKVTQSSRYLVKRTGEKVFLECVQDMDHENMFWYRQDPGLGLRLIYFSYDVKMKEKGDIPEGYSVSREKKERFSLILESASTNQTSMYLCASIGGSWADTQYFGPGTRLTVL.

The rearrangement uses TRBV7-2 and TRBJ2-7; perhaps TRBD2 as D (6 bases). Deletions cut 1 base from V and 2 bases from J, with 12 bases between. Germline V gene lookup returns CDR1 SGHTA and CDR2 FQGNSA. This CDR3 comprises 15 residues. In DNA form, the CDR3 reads TGTGCCAGCAGCTTAGGCCGGGGCGGGGCCTACGAGCAGTACTTC. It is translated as CASSLGRGGAYEQYF.

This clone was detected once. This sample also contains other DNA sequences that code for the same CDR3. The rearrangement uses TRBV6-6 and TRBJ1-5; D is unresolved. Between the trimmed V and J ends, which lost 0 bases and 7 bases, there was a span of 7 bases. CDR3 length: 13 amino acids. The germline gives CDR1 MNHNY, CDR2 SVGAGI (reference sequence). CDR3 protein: CASSYSRGQPQHF. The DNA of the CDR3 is TGTGCCAGCAGTTACTCGAGAGGCCAGCCCCAGCATTTT.

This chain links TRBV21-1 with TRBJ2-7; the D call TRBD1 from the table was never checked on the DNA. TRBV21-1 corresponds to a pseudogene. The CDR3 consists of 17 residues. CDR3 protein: CASSKVQVLTSSYEQYF. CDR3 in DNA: TGTGCCAGCAGCAAAGTACAGGTTTTGACGAGCTCCTACGAGCAGTACTTC.

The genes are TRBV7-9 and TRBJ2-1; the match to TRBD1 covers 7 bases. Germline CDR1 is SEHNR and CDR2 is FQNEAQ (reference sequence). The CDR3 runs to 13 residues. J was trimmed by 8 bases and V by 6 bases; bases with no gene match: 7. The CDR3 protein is CASRLDRDDEQFF. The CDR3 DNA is TGTGCCAGCAGACTTGACAGGGACGATGAGCAGTTCTTC.

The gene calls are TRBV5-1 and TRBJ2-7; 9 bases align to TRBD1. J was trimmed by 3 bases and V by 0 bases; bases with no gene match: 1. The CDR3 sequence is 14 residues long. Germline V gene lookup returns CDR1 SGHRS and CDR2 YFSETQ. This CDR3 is CASSLGTGVYEQYF. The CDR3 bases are TGCGCCAGCAGCTTGGGGACAGGGGTCTACGAGCAGTACTTC.

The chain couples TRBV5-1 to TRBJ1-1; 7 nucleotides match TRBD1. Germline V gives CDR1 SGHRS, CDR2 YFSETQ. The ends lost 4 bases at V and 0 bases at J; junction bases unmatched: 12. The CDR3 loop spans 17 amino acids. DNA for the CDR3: TGCGCCAGCAGCGGGGGGACCGGGACAGAATTGAACACTGAAGCTTTCTTT. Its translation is CASSGGTGTELNTEAFF.

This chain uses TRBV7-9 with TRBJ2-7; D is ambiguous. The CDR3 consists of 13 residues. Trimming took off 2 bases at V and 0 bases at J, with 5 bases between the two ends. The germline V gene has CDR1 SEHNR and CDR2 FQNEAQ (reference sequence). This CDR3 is CASSLPGSYEQYF. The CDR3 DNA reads TGTGCCAGCAGCTTACCCGGCTCCTACGAGCAGTACTTC.

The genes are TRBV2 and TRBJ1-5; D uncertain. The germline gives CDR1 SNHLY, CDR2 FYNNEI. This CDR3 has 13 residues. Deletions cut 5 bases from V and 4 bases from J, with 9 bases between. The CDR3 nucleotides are TGTGCCAGCAGTTTCGGACCTAATCAGCCCCAGCATTTT. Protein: CASSFGPNQPQHF. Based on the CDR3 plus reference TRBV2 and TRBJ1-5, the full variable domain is EPEVTQTPSHQVTQMGQEVILRCVPISNHLYFYWYRQILGQKVEFLVSFYNNEISEKSEIFDDQFSVERPDGSNFTLKIRSTKLEDSAMYFCASSFGPNQPQHFGDGTRLSIL.

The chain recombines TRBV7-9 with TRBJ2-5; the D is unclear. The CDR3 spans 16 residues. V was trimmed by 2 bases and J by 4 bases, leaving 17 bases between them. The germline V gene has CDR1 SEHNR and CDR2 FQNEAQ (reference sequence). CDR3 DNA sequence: TGTGCCAGCAGCTTATCGGTAGACGGTAACTCAGAGACCCAGTACTTC. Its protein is CASSLSVDGNSETQYF.

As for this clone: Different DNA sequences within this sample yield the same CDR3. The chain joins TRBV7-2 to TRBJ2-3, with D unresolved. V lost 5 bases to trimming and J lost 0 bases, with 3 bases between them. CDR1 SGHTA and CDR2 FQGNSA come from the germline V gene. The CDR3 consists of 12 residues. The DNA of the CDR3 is TGTGCCAGCAGCCCTAGCACAGATACGCAGTATTTT. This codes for CASSPSTDTQYF.

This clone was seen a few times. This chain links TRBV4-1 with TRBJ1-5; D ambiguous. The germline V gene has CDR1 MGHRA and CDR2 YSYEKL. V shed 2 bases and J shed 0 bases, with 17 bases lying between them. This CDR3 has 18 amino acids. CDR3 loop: CASSQTPKGPYSNQPQHF. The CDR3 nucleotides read TGCGCCAGCAGCCAAACCCCGAAGGGCCCCTATAGCAATCAGCCCCAGCATTTT.

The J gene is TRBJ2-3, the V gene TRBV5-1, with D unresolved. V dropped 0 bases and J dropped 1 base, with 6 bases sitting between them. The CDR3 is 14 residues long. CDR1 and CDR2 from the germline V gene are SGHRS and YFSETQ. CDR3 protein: CASSLEGRTDTQYF. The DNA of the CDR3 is TGCGCCAGCAGCTTGGAGGGCCGCACAGATACGCAGTATTTT.

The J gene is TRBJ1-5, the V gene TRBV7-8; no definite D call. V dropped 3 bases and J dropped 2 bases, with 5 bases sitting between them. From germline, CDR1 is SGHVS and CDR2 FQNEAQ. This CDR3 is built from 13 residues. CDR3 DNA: TGTGCCAGCAGCTTGCGCGGCAATCAGCCCCAGCATTTT. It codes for CASSLRGNQPQHF.

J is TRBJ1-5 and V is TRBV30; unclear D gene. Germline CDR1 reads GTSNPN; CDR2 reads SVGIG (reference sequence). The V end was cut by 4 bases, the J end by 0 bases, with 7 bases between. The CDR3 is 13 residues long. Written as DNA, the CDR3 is TGTGCCTGGACTCCCGATAGCAATCAGCCCCAGCATTTT. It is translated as CAWTPDSNQPQHF.

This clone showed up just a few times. CDR3 DNA: TGTGCCAGCAGGGAACAGGGTTGGGGCAATCAGCCCCAGCATTTT. Protein sequence: CASREQGWGNQPQHF. The chain couples TRBV27 to TRBJ1-5; tentatively, D is TRBD1 (6 bases). With 6 bases removed from V and 2 bases from J, the gap between germline ends came to 14 bases. CDR1 and CDR2 (germline): MNHEY, SMNVEV (reference sequence). The CDR3 covers 15 residues.

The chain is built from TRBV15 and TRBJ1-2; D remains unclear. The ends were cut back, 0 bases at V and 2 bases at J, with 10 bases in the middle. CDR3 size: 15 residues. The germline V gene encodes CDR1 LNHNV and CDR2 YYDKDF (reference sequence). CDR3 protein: CATSREDAGNYGYTF. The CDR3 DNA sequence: TGTGCCACCAGCAGAGAGGATGCGGGGAACTATGGCTACACCTTC.